The rows below give T cell receptor beta chains drawn from one sample of a study of cytomegalovirus exposure and HLA in healthy donors. Clones were sequenced by immunoSEQ multiplex PCR, and TCRdb holds only the in-frame ones, with some missing. The repertoire consists of tens of thousands of clones, with around 75% occurring once and the leading ten covering 7.2%. The sequenced sample was PBMCs. These receptor sequences come from a woman in her 40s in good health and CMV-seronegative. The CDR3 runs from the conserved cysteine through the conserved F or W. A D gene is named only where the DNA matches it firmly. Rows may omit the clone size; those that give it use once, few, many or a size class.

DNA: TGTGCCAGTAGTATTCGACCGAGCGGGACGCTGGGGGAGCTGTTTTTT
CDR3: CASSIRPSGTLGELFF
size: NA
V: TRBV19
D: TRBD2
J: TRBJ2-2

DNA: TGCGCCAGCAGCCCAGAGGTGGTCGGGGGTCGGTTCTTC
CDR3: CASSPEVVGGRFF
size: few
V: TRBV4-1
D: NA
J: TRBJ2-1

DNA: TGTGCCAGCAGCATCCTGTCGACTAGCGGGGGTTACAATGAGCAGTTCTTC
CDR3: CASSILSTSGGYNEQFF
size: NA
V: TRBV7-9
D: TRBD2
J: TRBJ2-1

DNA: TGCGCCAGCAGCCAATCCTTGTTTATCACAGGGCAGCACCAAGAGACCCAGTACTTC
CDR3: CASSQSLFITGQHQETQYF
size: NA
V: TRBV4-3
D: NA
J: TRBJ2-5

DNA: TGTGCCAGCAGCCAAGGCGGGGGCACTGAAGCTTTCTTT
CDR3: CASSQGGGTEAFF
size: NA
V: TRBV9
D: NA
J: TRBJ1-1

DNA: TGTGCCGCCGGGGGGGTAAGACGGACTGAAGCTTTCTTT
CDR3: CAAGGVRRTEAFF
size: NA
V: TRBV7-2
D: NA
J: TRBJ1-1

DNA: TGCAGTGCTTCACTGGATACGCAGTATTTT
CDR3: CSASLDTQYF
size: once
V: TRBV20-1
D: NA
J: TRBJ2-3

DNA: TGTGCCAGCAGTATTCAGGGGTATGGCTACACCTTC
CDR3: CASSIQGYGYTF
size: NA
V: TRBV2
D: NA
J: TRBJ1-2

DNA: TGTGCCAGCAGCTTAGTCATGGGCAGGGACACTGAAGCTTTCTTT
CDR3: CASSLVMGRDTEAFF
size: NA
V: TRBV11-2
D: NA
J: TRBJ1-1

DNA: TGCGCCAGCAGCTCCGGAGGATCCTACGAGCAGTACTTC
CDR3: CASSSGGSYEQYF
size: NA
V: TRBV5-1
D: NA
J: TRBJ2-7

DNA: TGCGCCAGCAGTACGGGAGGACCCACCGGGGAGCTGTTTTTT
CDR3: CASSTGGPTGELFF
size: NA
V: TRBV5-1
D: TRBD2
J: TRBJ2-2

DNA: TGTGCCAGCAGTTTTGGACAGGGGGTGTTGAACACTGAAGCTTTCTTT
CDR3: CASSFGQGVLNTEAFF
size: NA
V: TRBV27
D: TRBD1
J: TRBJ1-1

DNA: TGTGCCACCGGACCTAGCGGGAGGGGCCAAGAGACCCAGTACTTC
CDR3: CATGPSGRGQETQYF
size: NA
V: TRBV19
D: TRBD2
J: TRBJ2-5

DNA: TGTGCCCCCATGGGGGCAGAAGGTCCAGATACGCAGTATTTT
CDR3: CAPMGAEGPDTQYF
size: once
V: TRBV6-1
D: NA
J: TRBJ2-3

DNA: TGTGCCAGCAGTGCCGAGGTGAGCACTGAAGCTTTCTTT
CDR3: CASSAEVSTEAFF
size: NA
V: TRBV6-1
D: NA
J: TRBJ1-1

DNA: TGTGCCAGCAGCTTGGCCTCCGGGACAGGGACCTACGAGCAGTACTTC
CDR3: CASSLASGTGTYEQYF
size: NA
V: TRBV7-2
D: TRBD1
J: TRBJ2-7

DNA: TGCAGCGTTGAGCTAGAGAACACAGATACGCAGTATTTT
CDR3: CSVELENTDTQYF
size: once
V: TRBV29-1
D: NA
J: TRBJ2-3

DNA: TGTGCCAGCAGCCAGATCAGGGGAGTCGGAGGCTACACCTTC
CDR3: CASSQIRGVGGYTF
size: NA
V: TRBV14
D: NA
J: TRBJ1-2

DNA: TGTGCCAGCAGTTTGACAGGCGCTAGCGGAGCCAAAAACATTCAGTACTTC
CDR3: CASSLTGASGAKNIQYF
size: few
V: TRBV27
D: NA
J: TRBJ2-4

DNA: TGTGCCACCGCAGGGGGAACTGAAGCTTTCTTT
CDR3: CATAGGTEAFF
size: few
V: TRBV19
D: TRBD1
J: TRBJ1-1